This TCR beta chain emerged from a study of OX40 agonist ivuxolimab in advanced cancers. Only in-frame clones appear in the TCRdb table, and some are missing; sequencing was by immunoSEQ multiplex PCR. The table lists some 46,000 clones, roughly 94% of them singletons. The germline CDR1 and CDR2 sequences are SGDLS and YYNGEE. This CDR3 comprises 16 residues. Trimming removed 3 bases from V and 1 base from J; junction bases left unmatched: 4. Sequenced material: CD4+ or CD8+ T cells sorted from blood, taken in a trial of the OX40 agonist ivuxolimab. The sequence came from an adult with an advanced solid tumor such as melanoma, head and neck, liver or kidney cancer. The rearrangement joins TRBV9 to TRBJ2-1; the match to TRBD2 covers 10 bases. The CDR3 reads CASSGLAGESYNEQFF. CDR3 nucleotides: TGTGCCAGCAGCGGGCTAGCGGGAGAATCCTACAATGAGCAGTTCTTC.